The following is a T cell receptor beta chain sequence with its context. The sample originates from a study of cytomegalovirus exposure and HLA in healthy donors. Study as a whole: The 90 to 150 validation repertoires matched the 666 first-cohort repertoires in platform, a later analysis reported.

CDR1 and CDR2 from the germline V gene are SGHTA and FQGNSA. Losses at the gene ends were 5 bases for V and 5 bases for J; bases not matched to a gene: 8. The CDR3 is made up of 15 amino acids. An approximately 130-subject validation cohort, separate from the roughly 700-subject first cohort, supplied the donors. The assay was immunoSEQ multiplex PCR, and TCRdb's table has in-frame clones only and misses some. The sample includes 89,000 or so clones, approximately 93% of them seen just once. The sequenced material came from PBMCs. This receptor was taken from a woman in her 30s in good health and CMV-seropositive. The chain couples TRBV7-2 to TRBJ2-5, with 10 bases identical to TRBD2. The CDR3 spells CASSPSGRPRETQYF. The CDR3 region has the DNA TGTGCCAGCAGCCCTAGCGGGAGACCGCGGGAGACCCAGTACTTC.